Shown below are 10 T cell receptor beta chains from a single sample sequenced in a study of CD4+ T cells in melanoma. TCRdb's table, derived via immunoSEQ multiplex PCR, lists solely in-frame clones and lacks some. The top ten clones hold about 3.3% of a sample with over 100,000 clones, 92% of them seen once. Sequenced input: peripheral blood. The receptors come from a human donor with melanoma.

The V call is TRBV5-1, the J call TRBJ2-5; TRBD1 matches 8 bases. The length of the CDR3 is 14 residues. Germline trimming cut 4 bases from V and 1 base from J; bases unmatched to any gene: 3. Germline V lookup: CDR1 SGHRS, CDR2 YFSETQ. CDR3 in amino acids: CASSTGQGQETQYF. The CDR3 DNA reads as TGCGCCAGCAGCACTGGACAGGGCCAAGAGACCCAGTACTTC.

This clone appeared a single time. This rearrangement joins TRBV2 to TRBJ2-7; 12 nucleotides agree with TRBD2. The CDR3 loop spans 13 amino acids. Germline V lookup: CDR1 SNHLY, CDR2 FYNNEI. V lost 8 bases and J lost 4; bases outside the gene matches: 3. The CDR3 here is CASRLAGVYEQYF. CDR3 bases: TGTGCCAGCCGACTAGCGGGAGTTTACGAGCAGTACTTC.

The gene calls are TRBV19 and TRBJ2-4; 7 bases align to TRBD2. Germline V lookup: CDR1 LNHDA, CDR2 SQIVND (reference sequence). After removal of 3 bases from V and 3 bases from J, the junction contained 8 bases not matched to a gene. CDR3 length: 16 residues. CDR3 in amino acids: CASSIREGTDKNIQYF. The CDR3 coding sequence is TGTGCCAGTAGTATTAGGGAGGGTACGGACAAAAACATTCAGTACTTC.

This chain joins TRBV14 and TRBJ1-1; perhaps TRBD1 as D (5 bases). Germline CDR1 SGHDN, CDR2 FVKESK. Trimming stripped 0 bases from V and 11 bases from J, with 16 bases between. There are 14 residues in the CDR3. The CDR3 region has the DNA TGTGCCAGCAGCCAAGATGTGGTGACAGAACTCGCTTTCTTT. As protein: CASSQDVVTELAFF.

This sequence joins TRBV6-6 and TRBJ1-3; no firm D call. This CDR3 has 15 residues. V was shortened by 3 bases and J by 0 bases, with 9 bases between the two germline ends. CDR1 MNHNY and CDR2 SVGAGI come from the germline V gene (reference sequence). The CDR3 reads CASSYRGSSGNTIYF. The DNA of the CDR3 is TGTGCCAGCAGTTATCGGGGAAGCTCTGGAAACACCATATATTTT.

The chain employs TRBV6-1 and TRBJ1-5; 7 bases are shared with TRBD1. CDR1 and CDR2 (germline): MNHNS, SASEGT. J was trimmed by 7 bases and V by 0 bases; bases with no gene match: 0. There are 13 residues in the CDR3. The DNA of the CDR3 is TGTGCCAGCAGTGAAGCACAGGGGCAGCCCCAGCATTTT. It is translated as CASSEAQGQPQHF.

The chain joins TRBV28 to TRBJ2-7, with TRBD1 matching over 9 bases. This CDR3 is 12 amino acids long. From germline, CDR1 is MDHEN and CDR2 SYDVKM. V shed 3 bases and J 7 bases; nucleotides not matched to a gene: 1. The CDR3 sequence: CASSFGQGEQYF. The DNA for the CDR3 is TGTGCCAGCAGTTTCGGACAGGGGGAGCAGTACTTC.

The chain has TRBV10-1 and TRBJ2-7, with D perhaps given as TRBD1 or TRBD2 (5 bases each). V was shortened by 6 bases and J by 2 bases, with 11 bases between the two germline ends. The CDR3 extends over 13 amino acids. Germline CDR1 is WNHNN and CDR2 is SYGVQD (reference sequence). The CDR3 region has the DNA TGCGCCAGCAGAACCGGGACCCCCTACGAGCAGTACTTC. Amino acids: CASRTGTPYEQYF.

The chain couples TRBV11-2 to TRBJ1-5, with TRBD1 matching over 10 bases. Trimming removed 3 bases from V and 4 bases from J; junction bases left unmatched: 3. Germline lookup yields CDR1 SGHAT and CDR2 FQNNGV. This CDR3 is built from 15 residues. The CDR3 DNA reads as TGTGCCAGCAGCTTCTGGGACAGGGGAAATCAGCCCCAGCATTTT. Protein: CASSFWDRGNQPQHF.

The chain joins TRBV27 to TRBJ1-3; D is unclear. The CDR3 covers 13 residues. Germline V gene data show CDR1 as MNHEY and CDR2 as SMNVEV (reference sequence). Trimming took off 0 bases at V and 9 bases at J, with 9 bases between the two ends. The CDR3 here is CASSLSGGGTIYF. CDR3 DNA: TGTGCCAGCAGTTTATCGGGAGGTGGCACCATATATTTT.